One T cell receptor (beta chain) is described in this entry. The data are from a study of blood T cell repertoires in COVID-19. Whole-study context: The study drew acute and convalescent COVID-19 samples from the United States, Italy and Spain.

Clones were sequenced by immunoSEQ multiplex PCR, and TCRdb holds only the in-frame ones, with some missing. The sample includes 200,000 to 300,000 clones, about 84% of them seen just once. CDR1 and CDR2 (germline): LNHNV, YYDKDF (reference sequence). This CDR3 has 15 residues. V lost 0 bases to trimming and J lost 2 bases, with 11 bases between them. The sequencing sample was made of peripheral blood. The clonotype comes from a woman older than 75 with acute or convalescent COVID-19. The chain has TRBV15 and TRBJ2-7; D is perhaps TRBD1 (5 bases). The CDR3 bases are TGTGCCACCAGCAGAGAGGGGCAGGGTACCTACGAGCAGTACTTC. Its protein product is CATSREGQGTYEQYF. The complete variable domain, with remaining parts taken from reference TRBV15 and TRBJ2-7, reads DAMVIQNPRYQVTQFGKPVTLSCSQTLNHNVMYWYQQKSSQAPKLLFHYYDKDFNNEADTPDNFQSRRPNTSFCFLDIRSPGLGDTAMYLCATSREGQGTYEQYFGPGTRLTVT.